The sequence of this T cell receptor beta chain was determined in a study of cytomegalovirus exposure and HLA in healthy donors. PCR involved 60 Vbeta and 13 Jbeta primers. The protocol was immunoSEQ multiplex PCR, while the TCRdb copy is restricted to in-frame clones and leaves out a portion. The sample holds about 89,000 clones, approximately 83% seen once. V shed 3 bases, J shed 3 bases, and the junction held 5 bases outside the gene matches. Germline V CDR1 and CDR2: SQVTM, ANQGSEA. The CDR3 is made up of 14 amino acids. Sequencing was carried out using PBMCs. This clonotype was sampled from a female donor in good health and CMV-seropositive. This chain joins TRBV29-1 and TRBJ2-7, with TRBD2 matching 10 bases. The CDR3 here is CSVDVLAGDYEQYF. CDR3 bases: TGCAGCGTTGATGTTCTAGCGGGAGACTACGAGCAGTACTTC.